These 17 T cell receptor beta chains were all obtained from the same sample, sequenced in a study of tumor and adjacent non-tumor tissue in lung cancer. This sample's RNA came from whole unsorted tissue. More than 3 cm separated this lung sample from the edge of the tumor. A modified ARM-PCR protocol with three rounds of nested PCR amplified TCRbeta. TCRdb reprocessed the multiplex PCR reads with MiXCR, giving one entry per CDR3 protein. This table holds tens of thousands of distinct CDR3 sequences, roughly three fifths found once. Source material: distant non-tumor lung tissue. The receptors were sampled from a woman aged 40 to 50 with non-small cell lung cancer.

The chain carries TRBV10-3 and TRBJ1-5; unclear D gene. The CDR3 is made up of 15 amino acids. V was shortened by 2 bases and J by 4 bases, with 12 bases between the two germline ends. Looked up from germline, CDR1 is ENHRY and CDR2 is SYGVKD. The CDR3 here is CAISEGPEPNQPQHF. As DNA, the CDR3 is TGTGCCATCAGTGAGGGGCCGGAACCAAATCAGCCCCAGCATTTT.

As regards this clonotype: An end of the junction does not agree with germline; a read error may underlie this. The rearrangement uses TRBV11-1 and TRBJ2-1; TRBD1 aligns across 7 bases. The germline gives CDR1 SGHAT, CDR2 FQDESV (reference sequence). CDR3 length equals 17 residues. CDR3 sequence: CASSLRVPRTGDNEQFF. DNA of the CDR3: TGTGCCAGCAGCTTAAGAGTCCCACGGACAGGAGACAATGAGCAATTCTTC.

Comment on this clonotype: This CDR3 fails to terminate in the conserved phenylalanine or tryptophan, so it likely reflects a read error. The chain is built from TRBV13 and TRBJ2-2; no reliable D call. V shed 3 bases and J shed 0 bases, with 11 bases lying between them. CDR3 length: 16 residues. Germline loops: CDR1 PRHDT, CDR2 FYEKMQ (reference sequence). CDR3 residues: CASSLPEFANTGELFL. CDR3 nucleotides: TGTGCCAGCAGCTTGCCGGAGTTCGCGAACACCGGGGAGCTGTTTCTT.

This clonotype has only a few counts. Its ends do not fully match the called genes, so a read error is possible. CDR3 sequence reads: CAGSPEGSGSIYNEQFF. CDR3 nucleotides: TGTGCCGGCAGCCCGGAGGGTAGCGGGAGTATCTACAATGAGCAGTTCTTC. The rearrangement uses TRBV11-2 and TRBJ2-1, with TRBD2 matching 9 bases. The CDR3 runs to 17 residues. Germline assignment: CDR1 SGHAT and CDR2 FQNNGV.

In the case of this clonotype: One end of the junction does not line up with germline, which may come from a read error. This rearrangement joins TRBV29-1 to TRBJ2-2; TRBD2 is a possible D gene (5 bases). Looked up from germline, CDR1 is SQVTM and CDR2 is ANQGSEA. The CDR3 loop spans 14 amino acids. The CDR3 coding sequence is TGCAGCGTTGAAGAGAGGGCCCTCACCGCGGAGCTGTTTTTT. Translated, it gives CSVEERALTAELFF.

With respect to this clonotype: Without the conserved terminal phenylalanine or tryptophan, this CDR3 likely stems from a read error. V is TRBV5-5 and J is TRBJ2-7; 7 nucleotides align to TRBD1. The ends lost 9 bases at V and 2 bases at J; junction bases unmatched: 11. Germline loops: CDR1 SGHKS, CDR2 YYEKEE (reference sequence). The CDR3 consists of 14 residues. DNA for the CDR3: TGTGCCAACAAGCCCGGGACAGACCCCTACGAGCAGTACATC. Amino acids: CANKPGTDPYEQYI.

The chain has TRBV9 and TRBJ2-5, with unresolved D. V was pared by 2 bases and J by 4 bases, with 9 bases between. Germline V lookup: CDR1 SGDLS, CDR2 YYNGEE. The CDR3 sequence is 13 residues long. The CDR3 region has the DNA TGTGCCAGCAGCGTTGCCTCAGGAGAGACCCAGTACTTC. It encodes CASSVASGETQYF.

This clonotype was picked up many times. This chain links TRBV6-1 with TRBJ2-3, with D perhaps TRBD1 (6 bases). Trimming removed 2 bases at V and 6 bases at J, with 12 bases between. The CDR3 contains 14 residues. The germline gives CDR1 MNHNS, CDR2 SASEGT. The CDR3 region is CASSEQGPEDTQYF. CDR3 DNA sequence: TGTGCCAGCAGTGAACAGGGGCCTGAGGATACGCAGTATTTT.

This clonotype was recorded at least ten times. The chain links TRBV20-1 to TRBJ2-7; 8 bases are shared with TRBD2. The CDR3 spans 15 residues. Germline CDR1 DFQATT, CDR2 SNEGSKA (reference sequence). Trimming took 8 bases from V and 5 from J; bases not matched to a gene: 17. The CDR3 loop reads CSLFFPSGSKHEQYF. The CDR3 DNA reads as TGCAGTCTTTTTTTTCCCAGCGGGAGTAAGCACGAGCAGTACTTC.

Here the CDR3 reads CASSLGPDTQYF. CDR3 nucleotide sequence: TGTGCCAGCAGCTTGGGGCCAGATACGCAGTATTTT. The V gene is TRBV7-9, the J gene TRBJ2-3; possible D gene TRBD1, 5 bases. V was shortened by 3 bases and J by 4 bases, with 5 bases between the two germline ends. CDR3 length: 12 residues. Germline CDR1 and CDR2: SEHNR and FQNEAQ (reference sequence).

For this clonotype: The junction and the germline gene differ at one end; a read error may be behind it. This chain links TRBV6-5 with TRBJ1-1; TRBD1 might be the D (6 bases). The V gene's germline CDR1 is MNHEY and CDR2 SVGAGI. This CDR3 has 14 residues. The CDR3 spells CASSSLRQDTEASF. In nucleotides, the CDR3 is TGTGCCAGCAGCAGCCTGAGACAGGACACTGAAGCTTCCTTT.

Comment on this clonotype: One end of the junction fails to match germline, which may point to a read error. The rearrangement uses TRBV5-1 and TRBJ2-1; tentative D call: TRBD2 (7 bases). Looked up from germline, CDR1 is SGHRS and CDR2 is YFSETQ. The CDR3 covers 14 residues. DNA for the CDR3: TGCGCCAGCGAGTCTGGGGGGGCCTACAATGAGCAGTTATTC. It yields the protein CASESGGAYNEQLF.

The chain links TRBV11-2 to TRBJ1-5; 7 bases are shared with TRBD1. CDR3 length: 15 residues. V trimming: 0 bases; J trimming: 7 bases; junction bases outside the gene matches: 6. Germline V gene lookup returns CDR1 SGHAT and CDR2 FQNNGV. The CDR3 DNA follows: TGTGCCAGCAGCTTAGATGCCAGGGGGTGGCAGCCCCAGCATTTT. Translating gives CASSLDARGWQPQHF.

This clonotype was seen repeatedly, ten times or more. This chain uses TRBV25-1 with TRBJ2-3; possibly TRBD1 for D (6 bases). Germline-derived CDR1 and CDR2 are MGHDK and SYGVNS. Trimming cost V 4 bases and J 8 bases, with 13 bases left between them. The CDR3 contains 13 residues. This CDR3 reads CASSAQGRGTQYF. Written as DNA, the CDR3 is TGTGCCAGCAGTGCACAGGGTAGGGGTACGCAGTATTTT. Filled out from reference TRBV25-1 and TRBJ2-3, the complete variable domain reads EADIYQTPRYLVIGTGKKITLECSQTMGHDKMYWYQQDPGMELHLIHYSYGVNSTEKGDLSSESTVSRIRTEHFPLTLESARPSHTSQYLCASSAQGRGTQYFGPGTRLTVL.

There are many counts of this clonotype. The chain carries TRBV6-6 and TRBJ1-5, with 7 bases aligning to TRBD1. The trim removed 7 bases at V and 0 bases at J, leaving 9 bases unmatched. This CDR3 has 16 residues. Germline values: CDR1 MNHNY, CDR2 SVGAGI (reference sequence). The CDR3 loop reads CASKRLQGSSNQPQHF. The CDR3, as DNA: TGTGCCAGCAAGAGACTACAGGGGAGTAGCAATCAGCCCCAGCATTTT.

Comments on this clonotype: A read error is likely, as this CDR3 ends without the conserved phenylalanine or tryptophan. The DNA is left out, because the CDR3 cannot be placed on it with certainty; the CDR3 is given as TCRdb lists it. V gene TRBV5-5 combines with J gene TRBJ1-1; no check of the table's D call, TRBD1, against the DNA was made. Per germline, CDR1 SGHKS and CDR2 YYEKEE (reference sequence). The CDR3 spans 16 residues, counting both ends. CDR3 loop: CASSLSLRDSSTEDFL.

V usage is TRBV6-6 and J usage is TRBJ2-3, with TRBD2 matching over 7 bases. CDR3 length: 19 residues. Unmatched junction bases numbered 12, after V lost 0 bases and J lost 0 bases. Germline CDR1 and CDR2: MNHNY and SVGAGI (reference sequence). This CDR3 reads CASSYSGGAGGISTDTQYF. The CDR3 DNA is TGTGCCAGCAGTTACTCGGGAGGGGCAGGCGGTATTAGCACAGATACGCAGTATTTT.